Given below is one TCR beta chain in context. This sample was included in a study of blood T cell repertoires in COVID-19. TCRdb's copy holds only in-frame clones and misses some; the assay was immunoSEQ multiplex PCR. The sample has approximately 90,000 clones, around four fifths seen once. Germline V gene lookup returns CDR1 MDHEN and CDR2 SYDVKM. The V gene end was trimmed by 5 bases and the J gene end by 2 bases; junction bases not matched to a gene: 5. This CDR3 has 14 amino acids. The clonotype was recovered from a man aged 50-60 years with acute or convalescent COVID-19. The rearrangement joins TRBV28 to TRBJ2-7; 8 positions agree with TRBD2. The sequencing input was peripheral blood. CDR3 sequence (DNA): TGTGCCAGCAGTCCGGGACTAGGGGCCTACGAGCAGTACTTC. Its translation: CASSPGLGAYEQYF.